This entry lists 11 T cell receptor beta chains sequenced from one sample in a study of cytomegalovirus exposure and HLA in healthy donors. PCR amplification relied on 60 Vbeta primers (plus 13 Jbeta primers). TCRdb's copy holds only in-frame clones and misses some; the assay was immunoSEQ multiplex PCR. The data show fewer than 150,000 clones, around 76% seen once. Material: PBMCs. Receptor source: a male donor in good health and CMV-seronegative.

This clone appeared once. This CDR3 is CASSVGHRNEKLFF. In DNA form, the CDR3 reads TGTGCCAGCAGCGTGGGACACCGTAATGAAAAACTGTTTTTT. This chain links TRBV16 with TRBJ1-4; maybe TRBD1 (6 bases). The germline V and J ends were trimmed by 5 bases and 4 bases, with 11 bases remaining between them. This CDR3 has 14 residues. The germline V gene encodes CDR1 KGHSY and CDR2 FQNENV.

This clone was found once. V gene TRBV19 combines with J gene TRBJ1-4; unclear D gene. CDR3 length: 15 amino acids. Germline values: CDR1 LNHDA, CDR2 SQIVND (reference sequence). V lost 3 bases and J lost 7, with 15 bases in between. The CDR3 region is CASSISGLGGEKLFF. For the CDR3, the DNA is TGTGCCAGTAGTATCTCGGGTTTGGGTGGTGAAAAACTGTTTTTT. Based on the CDR3 plus reference TRBV19 and TRBJ1-4, the full variable domain is DGGITQSPKYLFRKEGQNVTLSCEQNLNHDAMYWYRQDPGQGLRLIYYSQIVNDFQKGDIAEGYSVSREKKESFPLTVTSAQKNPTAFYLCASSISGLGGEKLFFGSGTQLSVL.

The chain recombines TRBV7-8 with TRBJ2-1; 11 nucleotides agree with TRBD2. The V and J ends lost 2 bases and 9 bases, in that order; junction bases with no gene match: 3. This CDR3 is built from 14 residues. Germline CDR1 SGHVS, CDR2 FQNEAQ. Here the CDR3 reads CASSLPGLAAEQFF. The CDR3 DNA sequence: TGTGCCAGCAGCTTACCGGGACTAGCGGCTGAGCAGTTCTTC.

This chain uses TRBV7-2 with TRBJ1-2; the D gene is possibly TRBD1 (6 bases). Between the trimmed V and J ends, which lost 4 bases and 0 bases, there was a span of 24 bases. CDR1 is SGHTA and CDR2 is FQGNSA in the germline V gene. The CDR3 has 19 amino acids. The DNA of the CDR3 is TGTGCCAGCAGCTCATGGAGCAGGGGTAACCGCCGGGCTAACTATGGCTACACCTTC. Translation: CASSSWSRGNRRANYGYTF. The variable domain in full, completed from reference TRBV7-2 and TRBJ1-2, reads GAGVSQSPSNKVTEKGKDVELRCDPISGHTALYWYRQSLGQGLEFLIYFQGNSAPDKSGLPSDRFSAERTGGSVSTLTIQRTQQEDSAVYLCASSSWSRGNRRANYGYTFGSGTRLTVV.

Only one count was recorded for this clone. The rearrangement joins TRBV9 to TRBJ2-3; TRBD2 aligns across 8 bases. Germline CDR1 is SGDLS and CDR2 is YYNGEE. V lost 4 bases and J lost 2; bases outside the gene matches: 3. This CDR3 has 14 residues. The CDR3 protein is CASSNSGATDTQYF. The CDR3 DNA reads TGTGCCAGCAGCAATAGCGGGGCCACAGATACGCAGTATTTT.

V and J are TRBV27 and TRBJ1-2, with TRBD1 identical over 10 bases. There are 16 residues in the CDR3. The germline V gene has CDR1 MNHEY and CDR2 SMNVEV (reference sequence). The ends lost 0 bases at V and 1 base at J; junction bases unmatched: 2. The CDR3 DNA sequence: TGTGCCAGCAGTTTATCGCGGACAGGGGGTAACTATGGCTACACCTTC. It specifies CASSLSRTGGNYGYTF.

This sequence joins TRBV11-2 and TRBJ2-5; 7 bases line up with TRBD1. CDR3 size: 18 residues. V trimming: 4 bases; J trimming: 3 bases; junction bases outside the gene matches: 17. Looked up from germline, CDR1 is SGHAT and CDR2 is FQNNGV. CDR3 coding DNA: TGTGCCAGCAGCTCCAAGACAGGGCTTATTACTCAAAAAGAGACCCAGTACTTC. Translated, it gives CASSSKTGLITQKETQYF. The entire variable domain, with the rest obtained from reference TRBV11-2 and TRBJ2-5, is as follows: EAGVAQSPRYKIIEKRQSVAFWCNPISGHATLYWYQQILGQGPKLLIQFQNNGVVDDSQLPKDRFSAERLKGVDSTLKIQPAKLEDSAVYLCASSSKTGLITQKETQYFGPGTRLLVL.

The chain recombines TRBV5-4 with TRBJ2-2; 14 bases are a match to TRBD2. The germline CDR1 and CDR2 sequences are SGHNT and YYREEE (reference sequence). The CDR3 runs 16 residues. The junction had 5 bases not matched to a gene; V was cut back by 4 bases and J by 6 bases. For the CDR3, the DNA is TGTGCCAGCAGCCTGCGACTAGCGGGAGGGTCCGGGGAGCTGTTTTTT. Its translation is CASSLRLAGGSGELFF.

The chain has TRBV25-1 and TRBJ1-3; 7 bases line up with TRBD1. Germline lookup yields CDR1 MGHDK and CDR2 SYGVNS. Trimming removed 3 bases from V and 4 bases from J; junction bases left unmatched: 6. CDR3 length: 15 residues. CDR3 bases: TGTGCCAGCAGTGATTTTGTCAGGGGGGGAAACACCATATATTTT. Amino acids: CASSDFVRGGNTIYF.

The chain employs TRBV4-2 and TRBJ1-1, with D hard to call. From germline, CDR1 is LGHNA and CDR2 YNFKEQ. V was clipped by 4 bases and J by 1 base, with 7 bases between them. The CDR3 runs to 13 residues. CDR3 sequence reads: CASSPPRNTEAFF. Here the CDR3 DNA reads TGTGCCAGCAGCCCGCCGAGGAACACTGAAGCTTTCTTT.

The J gene is TRBJ1-4, the V gene TRBV5-4, with D perhaps matching TRBD1 (6 bases). Germline CDR1 and CDR2: SGHNT and YYREEE (reference sequence). V shed 4 bases and J shed 0 bases, with 13 bases lying between them. CDR3 length: 16 amino acids. CDR3 DNA sequence: TGTGCCAGCAGCAGGACAGCTACAGCAACTAATGAAAAACTGTTTTTT. This translates into CASSRTATATNEKLFF.